This T cell receptor (beta chain) was retrieved from a study of blood T cell repertoires in COVID-19. Study summary: The United States, Italy and Spain were the sources of the acute and convalescent COVID-19 samples. Nucleic acid was either cDNA or gDNA, and it came from T cells, B-cell-depleted T cells, or PBMCs.

Original data processing: Estimated nucleated cell counts came from reference gene primer amplification. Only in-frame clones appear in the TCRdb table, and some are missing; sequencing was by immunoSEQ multiplex PCR. The V and J calls and clone size are taken from that table; D and trimming were inferred from the DNA. The sample lists some 210,000 clones, roughly 81% occurring once. CDR1 and CDR2 from the germline V gene are LNHDA and SQIVND (reference sequence). The length of the CDR3 is 15 residues. Trimming at V came to 6 bases and at J to 1 base, leaving 6 bases not matched to a gene. The source material was peripheral blood. The rearrangement links TRBV19 to TRBJ2-3; TRBD1 agrees at 8 bases. The TCR originated in a woman in her forties or fifties with active or convalescent COVID-19. The CDR3 DNA is TGTGCCAGTAGCAAAGGACAGGGTGGCACAGATACGCAGTATTTT. Its translation: CASSKGQGGTDTQYF.